This T cell receptor (beta chain) was captured by sequencing in a study of early T cells in non-severe SARS-CoV-2 infection. Study-wide points: The matching step, a VDJdb search, favored anti-spike CD8 responses and missed private and CD4 specificities.

As concerns this clonotype: Its antigen is unidentified.

The CDR3 is 12 amino acids. Germline V gives CDR1 LNHDA, CDR2 SQIVND (reference sequence). The V end was cut by 6 bases, the J end by 6 bases, with 12 bases between. Each cDNA molecule carried a unique molecular identifier. TCRdb called the 5' RACE reads again in MiXCR, with one record for every CDR3 protein. The table has about 76,000 distinct CDR3 sequences, about 11% seen once; the top ten hold 4.7%. Sequenced material: whole blood. The TCR comes from an adult who was a healthcare worker with PCR-confirmed SARS-CoV-2 infection or an uninfected control (not recorded which). This rearrangement joins TRBV19 to TRBJ2-7; maybe TRBD1 (5 bases). CDR3 amino acids: CASSRPTAEQYF. CDR3 nucleotide sequence: TGTGCCAGTAGCCGACCGACAGCCGAGCAGTACTTC. The entire variable domain, with the rest obtained from reference TRBV19 and TRBJ2-7, is as follows: DGGITQSPKYLFRKEGQNVTLSCEQNLNHDAMYWYRQDPGQGLRLIYYSQIVNDFQKGDIAEGYSVSREKKESFPLTVTSAQKNPTAFYLCASSRPTAEQYFGPGTRLTVT.